This is a list of T cell receptor beta chains from one sample in a study of beta chain features in type 1 diabetes. Profiled with immunoSEQ multiplex PCR; TCRdb holds only in-frame clones, not every one. This sample has roughly 610,000 clones, with around 15% found just once. The sequenced sample consisted of naive CD4+ T cells from blood. The source is a man between 18 and 35 years old in good health. Both conserved end residues are trimmed from each CDR3.

j_call | v_call | cdr3_aa
TRBJ2-1 | TRBV7-8 | ASSRNRGIPNEQF
TRBJ2-5 | TRBV2 | ASSDRDKETQY
TRBJ2-7 | TRBV6-5 | ASTLGSVPYEQY
TRBJ2-4 | TRBV28 | ASTLGTENIQY
TRBJ1-2 | TRBV9 | ASSVDQLYGYT
TRBJ2-7 | TRBV28 | ASSSRTDYEQY
TRBJ1-1 | TRBV7-9 | ASSRGGSYRDLRAEAF
TRBJ2-7 | TRBV7-9 | ASSGYSYEQY
TRBJ2-3 | TRBV4-3 | ASSRSTDTQY
TRBJ1-5 | TRBV11-1 | ASSAMNQSEPYSNQPQH
TRBJ1-4 | TRBV2 | ASSPGRNREKLF
TRBJ1-1 | TRBV28 | ASRSNTEAF
TRBJ1-6 | TRBV9 | ASSDGGGTGGPHGVNSPLH
TRBJ2-7 | TRBV30 | AWRGQGDYEQY
TRBJ2-2 | TRBV13 | ASSLVLTSGTGELF
TRBJ2-3 | TRBV7-2 | ASSLAPTSGGARDTQY